The 20 T cell receptor beta chains below all came from one sample that was sequenced in a study of OX40 agonist ivuxolimab in advanced cancers. Library prep was done by the immunoSEQ multiplex PCR assay. TCRdb took over this immuneACCESS table, retaining in-frame rearrangements with V and J assigned. Such tables are incomplete; in checked studies, under half of the missing clones stem from an unresolved V gene, and the remainder is unexplained. The sample table records 60,000 or so clones; 80% to 95% of these occur just once. The biggest ten clones account for around 15% of the sample. Sequencing used CD4+ or CD8+ T cells sorted from blood, obtained in a trial of the OX40 agonist ivuxolimab. The receptors were sampled from an adult with an advanced solid tumor such as melanoma, head and neck, liver or kidney cancer.

In this sample, this clone turned up once. The same CDR3 arises from other DNA sequences in this sample as well. This sequence joins TRBV25-1 and TRBJ2-7; unclear D gene. The V end lost 3 bases, the J end lost 3 bases, and 3 bases lay between the germline ends. The CDR3 sequence is 11 residues long. Germline V gene sequence: CDR1 MGHDK, CDR2 SYGVNS. Here the CDR3 reads CASSDSYEQYF. Here the CDR3 DNA reads TGTGCCAGCAGTGACAGCTACGAGCAGTACTTC.

The chain uses TRBV19 and TRBJ1-5; D is ambiguous. The CDR3 contains 15 residues. The V and J ends lost 0 bases and 8 bases respectively, with 14 bases between them. CDR1 and CDR2 from the germline V gene are LNHDA and SQIVND (reference sequence). The CDR3 DNA sequence: TGTGCCAGTAGTATAGATCCCCTGACGAGGGAGCCCCAGCATTTT. Translated: CASSIDPLTREPQHF.

The chain is built from TRBV18 and TRBJ1-1; D unresolved. V was cut by 6 bases and J by 1 base, with 21 bases left in between. The CDR3 is 17 amino acids. Germline CDR1 reads KGHSH; CDR2 reads LQKENI. This chain's CDR3 is CASSPLRDLGKNTEAFF. As DNA, the CDR3 is TGTGCCAGCTCTCCCCTAAGAGATTTAGGCAAGAACACTGAAGCTTTCTTT.

The rearrangement joins TRBV5-1 to TRBJ2-7; 7 nucleotides agree with TRBD1. Trimming cost V 4 bases and J 0 bases; bases outside gene matches: 4. From germline, CDR1 is SGHRS and CDR2 YFSETQ. This CDR3 is 14 amino acids long. The CDR3 DNA reads TGCGCCAGCAGCGAGTACAGGGGCTCCTACGAGCAGTACTTC. Its protein is CASSEYRGSYEQYF. Looking up the rest from reference TRBV5-1 and TRBJ2-7 gives the full variable domain: KAGVTQTPRYLIKTRGQQVTLSCSPISGHRSVSWYQQTPGQGLQFLFEYFSETQRNKGNFPGRFSGRQFSNSRSEMNVSTLELGDSALYLCASSEYRGSYEQYFGPGTRLTVT.

The genes are TRBV7-2 and TRBJ2-7, with 8 bases aligning to TRBD2. Germline V gene sequence: CDR1 SGHTA, CDR2 FQGNSA. The V and J ends lost 5 bases and 3 bases, in that order; junction bases with no gene match: 6. This CDR3 is 14 amino acids long. CDR3: CASSPGTSSYEQYF. The CDR3, as DNA: TGTGCCAGCAGCCCCGGGACTAGTAGCTACGAGCAGTACTTC.

The V and J genes are TRBV15 and TRBJ2-3, with 9 bases lining up with TRBD2. Germline V gene lookup returns CDR1 LNHNV and CDR2 YYDKDF (reference sequence). With 0 bases clipped from V and 0 bases from J, the junction kept 13 bases outside the gene matches. The CDR3 contains 20 residues. The CDR3 DNA is TGTGCCACCAGCAGAGATGGCTTGGGCGCGGGAGGGACTAGCACAGATACGCAGTATTTT. Protein sequence: CATSRDGLGAGGTSTDTQYF.

This chain uses TRBV6-5 with TRBJ2-7; D possibly corresponds to TRBD1 (6 bases). In germline, CDR1 is MNHEY, CDR2 SVGAGI. The CDR3 has 11 residues. V was trimmed by 11 bases and J by 3 bases, leaving 11 bases between them. CDR3 amino acids: CAASRGYEQYF. CDR3 DNA: TGTGCCGCATCCAGGGGCTACGAGCAGTACTTC.

The chain employs TRBV5-5 and TRBJ2-7; TRBD1 matches at 7 bases. V was clipped by 0 bases and J by 4 bases; unmatched bases: 7. Germline CDR1 is SGHKS and CDR2 is YYEKEE (reference sequence). This CDR3 is 15 amino acids long. CDR3 nucleotide sequence: TGTGCCAGCAGCTTGGGAGGGGGCGCTTGGTACGAGCAGTACTTC. The encoded protein is CASSLGGGAWYEQYF.

V is TRBV27 and J is TRBJ2-7; TRBD1 matches 8 bases. The CDR3 totals 14 residues. The V gene end was trimmed by 3 bases and the J gene end by 4 bases; junction bases not matched to a gene: 5. Germline lookup yields CDR1 MNHEY and CDR2 SMNVEV (reference sequence). The CDR3 nucleotides read TGTGCCAGCAGTTTTCGGAGGACAGGGTACGAGCAGTACTTC. This codes for CASSFRRTGYEQYF.

The chain carries TRBV29-1 and TRBJ2-7; D is possibly TRBD1 or TRBD2 (6 bases each). This CDR3 is built from 14 residues. CDR1 is SQVTM and CDR2 is ANQGSEA in the germline V gene. V lost 4 bases, J lost 2 bases, and 15 bases lay in between. The CDR3 nucleotides are TGCAGCGTTGTAGTAAAGGGGGGCACCTACGAGCAGTACTTC. Translation: CSVVVKGGTYEQYF.

The chain joins TRBV11-2 to TRBJ1-6; TRBD1 matches at 7 bases. CDR1 and CDR2 from the germline V gene are SGHAT and FQNNGV. The CDR3 totals 15 residues. Unmatched junction bases numbered 4, after V lost 1 base and J lost 7 bases. In DNA, the CDR3 is TGTGCCAGCAGCTTAGGAGGGACAGCGAATTCACCCCTCCACTTT. Translated: CASSLGGTANSPLHF. The whole variable domain, remainder taken from reference TRBV11-2 and TRBJ1-6, is EAGVAQSPRYKIIEKRQSVAFWCNPISGHATLYWYQQILGQGPKLLIQFQNNGVVDDSQLPKDRFSAERLKGVDSTLKIQPAKLEDSAVYLCASSLGGTANSPLHFGNGTRLTVT.

This clone was counted between two and nine times. The gene calls are TRBV19 and TRBJ2-5, with 7 bases matching TRBD2. CDR1 LNHDA and CDR2 SQIVND come from the germline V gene (reference sequence). This CDR3 contains 14 residues. Germline trimming cut 4 bases from V and 5 bases from J; bases unmatched to any gene: 7. CDR3 residues: CASSTWGGLETQYF. CDR3 in DNA: TGTGCCAGTAGTACCTGGGGGGGTCTGGAGACCCAGTACTTC.

The gene calls are TRBV11-2 and TRBJ2-2; D call uncertain. There are 14 residues in the CDR3. CDR1 is SGHAT and CDR2 is FQNNGV in the germline V gene. V lost 4 bases, J lost 2 bases, and 8 bases lay in between. The CDR3 loop is CASSSYYNTGELFF. CDR3 in DNA: TGTGCCAGCAGCTCCTACTATAACACCGGGGAGCTGTTTTTT. Supplemented by reference TRBV11-2 and TRBJ2-2, the full variable domain reads EAGVAQSPRYKIIEKRQSVAFWCNPISGHATLYWYQQILGQGPKLLIQFQNNGVVDDSQLPKDRFSAERLKGVDSTLKIQPAKLEDSAVYLCASSSYYNTGELFFGEGSRLTVL.

The chain carries TRBV5-5 and TRBJ1-5; D call uncertain. The germline V and J ends were trimmed by 5 bases and 4 bases, with 10 bases remaining between them. The CDR3 consists of 13 residues. From germline, CDR1 is SGHKS and CDR2 YYEKEE (reference sequence). This CDR3 is CASSSYFNQPQHF. As DNA, the CDR3 is TGTGCCAGCAGTAGTTACTTTAATCAGCCCCAGCATTTT.

V usage is TRBV7-9 and J usage is TRBJ2-5; TRBD2 agrees at 8 bases. The CDR3 totals 15 residues. Trimming cost V 1 base and J 2 bases; bases outside gene matches: 3. CDR1 and CDR2 from the germline V gene are SEHNR and FQNEAQ (reference sequence). CDR3 residues: CASSLVLAGQETQYF. DNA of the CDR3: TGTGCCAGCAGCTTAGTTTTAGCGGGGCAAGAGACCCAGTACTTC.

This sequence joins TRBV9 and TRBJ2-1; TRBD1 matches 9 bases. Germline values: CDR1 SGDLS, CDR2 YYNGEE. Trimming at V came to 3 bases and at J to 9 bases, leaving 1 base not matched to a gene. This CDR3 spans 12 amino acids. The CDR3 here is CASSDRGLEQFF. In DNA, the CDR3 is TGTGCCAGCAGCGACAGGGGGCTTGAGCAGTTCTTC.

This chain links TRBV6-1 with TRBJ1-1, with D possibly being TRBD1 (5 bases). The ends were cut back, 2 bases at V and 2 bases at J, with 9 bases in the middle. Germline CDR1 reads MNHNS; CDR2 reads SASEGT. The CDR3 runs to 14 residues. CDR3 coding DNA: TGTGCCAGCAGTGAACCGGGGGAAAACACTGAAGCTTTCTTT. Protein product: CASSEPGENTEAFF.

In this sample, this clone turned up once. V usage is TRBV28 and J usage is TRBJ1-4; possible D gene TRBD1, 6 bases. Trimming took 4 bases from V and 0 from J, leaving 12 bases between them. The CDR3 extends over 16 amino acids. Germline lookup yields CDR1 MDHEN and CDR2 SYDVKM. The CDR3 spells CASSYRVAATNEKLFF. CDR3 DNA: TGTGCCAGCAGTTACAGGGTGGCGGCAACTAATGAAAAACTGTTTTTT. The variable domain in full, with the rest retrieved from reference TRBV28 and TRBJ1-4, is DVKVTQSSRYLVKRTGEKVFLECVQDMDHENMFWYRQDPGLGLRLIYFSYDVKMKEKGDIPEGYSVSREKKERFSLILESASTNQTSMYLCASSYRVAATNEKLFFGSGTQLSVL.

The chain combines TRBV15 with TRBJ1-1; D unresolved. Trimming took off 1 base at V and 1 base at J, with 7 bases between the two ends. The CDR3 consists of 14 residues. Germline V gene lookup returns CDR1 LNHNV and CDR2 YYDKDF (reference sequence). The CDR3 bases are TGTGCCACCAGCAGAGTTAGCGAGAACACTGAAGCTTTCTTT. Translating gives CATSRVSENTEAFF.

This clone was seen just once. This sequence joins TRBV5-8 and TRBJ1-5, with TRBD1 as a possible D gene (6 bases). The CDR3 has 15 amino acids. The germline CDR1 and CDR2 sequences are SGHTS and YDEGEE. V was pared by 3 bases and J by 8 bases, with 18 bases between. The CDR3 region is CASSSTQQGSKPQHF. CDR3 bases: TGTGCCAGCAGCTCAACCCAACAGGGTTCGAAGCCCCAGCATTTT.